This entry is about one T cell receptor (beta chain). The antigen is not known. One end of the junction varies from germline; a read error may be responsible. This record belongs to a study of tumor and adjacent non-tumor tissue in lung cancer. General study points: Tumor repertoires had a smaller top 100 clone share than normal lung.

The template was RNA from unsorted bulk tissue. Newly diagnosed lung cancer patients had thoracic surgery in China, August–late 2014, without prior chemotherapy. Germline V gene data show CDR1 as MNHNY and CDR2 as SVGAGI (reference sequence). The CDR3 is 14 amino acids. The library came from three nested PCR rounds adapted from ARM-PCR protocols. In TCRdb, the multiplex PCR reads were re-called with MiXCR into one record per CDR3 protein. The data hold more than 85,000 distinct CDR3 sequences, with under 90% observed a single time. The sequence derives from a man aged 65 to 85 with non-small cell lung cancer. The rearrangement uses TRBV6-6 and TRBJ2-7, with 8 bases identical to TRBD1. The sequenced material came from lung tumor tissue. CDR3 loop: CASSWDRTSYEQHF. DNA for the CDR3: TGTGCCAGCAGTTGGGACAGGACATCTTACGAGCAGCACTTC.